These T cell receptor beta chains were read from a single sample in a study of shared clonotypes between healthy human individuals. Only in-frame clones appear in the TCRdb table, and some are missing; sequencing was by immunoSEQ multiplex PCR. The sample has around 600,000 clones; approximately 95% are singletons. Sequencing was done on a sample of naive CD8+ T cells sorted from blood. These receptors were taken from a woman aged 30 to 39 in good health. CDR3s include the opening cysteine and the closing phenylalanine or tryptophan. D genes are given only for firm matches. Clone size, where shown, is once, few, many, or a class for clones that have expanded.

clone_size cdr3_length d_call j_call v_call cdr3_nt cdr3_aa
NA 14 NA TRBJ1-1 TRBV5-6 TGTGCCAGCATCGTAAAGGGCAGTGGCACTGAAGCTTTCTTT CASIVKGSGTEAFF
NA 15 NA TRBJ2-7 TRBV6-1 TGTGCCAGCAGTGAGGAGGGACGGGGATCCTACGAGCAGTACTTC CASSEEGRGSYEQYF
once 15 TRBD2 TRBJ2-7 TRBV2 TGTGCCAGCAGTGAAGGGACTAGCGGGAACTACGAGCAGTACTTC CASSEGTSGNYEQYF
NA 11 NA TRBJ1-1 TRBV2 TGTGCCAGCAGTCGGACAGCTGAAGCTTTCTTT CASSRTAEAFF
NA 14 TRBD2 TRBJ2-1 TRBV2 TGTGCCAGCAGGCCGGGACTAGCCTACAATGAGCAGTTCTTC CASRPGLAYNEQFF
NA 19 TRBD2 TRBJ2-1 TRBV7-3 TGTGCCAGCAGCTTAACTAAGTATCACGGGACTAGCGGGAGCGATGAGCAGTTCTTC CASSLTKYHGTSGSDEQFF
NA 13 TRBD1 TRBJ1-2 TRBV5-6 TGTGCCAGCAGTGCCGGGACAGGGTATGGCTACACCTTC CASSAGTGYGYTF
NA 15 TRBD1 TRBJ2-7 TRBV11-1 TGTGCCAGCAGCTCCACCGGGACAGGGGCCTACGAGCAGTACTTC CASSSTGTGAYEQYF
NA 15 TRBD1 TRBJ1-2 TRBV27 TGTGCCAGCAGTAAGCCGGGACAGGGGGCGGCTGGCTACACCTTC CASSKPGQGAAGYTF
NA 13 NA TRBJ1-1 TRBV29-1 TGCAGCGTTGTAGGGGAACTGAACACTGAAGCTTTCTTT CSVVGELNTEAFF
NA 11 NA TRBJ2-3 TRBV28 TGTGCCTACGGGTTCGCAGATACGCAGTATTTT CAYGFADTQYF
NA 13 NA TRBJ2-5 TRBV5-6 TGTGCCAGCAGCTTGTCGGGTAAAGAGACCCAGTACTTC CASSLSGKETQYF
NA 18 NA TRBJ2-2 TRBV5-1 TGCGCCAGCAGCTTGGAGGGGGGCTCCCTTTTGAACACCGGGGAGCTGTTTTTT CASSLEGGSLLNTGELFF
NA 11 NA TRBJ2-5 TRBV6-5 TGTGCCAGCAGCCGAGGAGAGACCCAGTACTTC CASSRGETQYF
NA 19 TRBD2 TRBJ2-1 TRBV7-9 TGTGCCAGCAGCTTAGGTCTTTATGTCCTAGCGGGAGGTTTGGATGAGCAGTTCTTC CASSLGLYVLAGGLDEQFF
NA 15 TRBD1 TRBJ2-7 TRBV11-2 TGTGCCAGCAGCTGGCCGGGACAGGGGGCTTACGAGCAGTACTTC CASSWPGQGAYEQYF
once 15 TRBD2 TRBJ2-1 TRBV5-1 TGCGCCAGCAGCTCTAGCGGGAGGGCCCGGGGTGAGCAGTTCTTC CASSSSGRARGEQFF
NA 14 NA TRBJ2-7 TRBV6-5 TGTGCCAGCAGTAGCGGGTCATCCTCCTACGAGCAGTACTTC CASSSGSSSYEQYF
NA 16 TRBD2 TRBJ2-3 TRBV28 TGTGCCAGCAGTGCCACTAGCGGGAGTTTCACAGATACGCAGTATTTT CASSATSGSFTDTQYF
NA 13 NA TRBJ1-5 TRBV27 TGTGCCAGCAGTTGGACAGTAAATCAGCCCCAGCATTTT CASSWTVNQPQHF
NA 13 NA TRBJ2-1 TRBV5-1 TGCGCCAGCAGCCTACGGACCACCAATGAGCAGTTCTTC CASSLRTTNEQFF
NA 16 NA TRBJ1-1 TRBV15 TGTGCCACCAGCAGAGGCGGTGGGCAGGGGTACACTGAAGCTTTCTTT CATSRGGGQGYTEAFF
NA 16 NA TRBJ1-2 TRBV28 TGTGCCAGCAGTTTATTAGAGACAGGTCGGATCTATGGCTACACCTTC CASSLLETGRIYGYTF
NA 19 TRBD1 TRBJ1-1 TRBV13 TGTGCCAGCAGCTTAGGCCCTCAACTCGGGACAGCCATGAACACTGAAGCTTTCTTT CASSLGPQLGTAMNTEAFF
NA 18 NA TRBJ2-7 TRBV7-9 TGTGCCAGCAGCCTAGGTGGCGGAAAGGAGGGGAAAACCTACGAGCAGTACTTC CASSLGGGKEGKTYEQYF
NA 14 TRBD1 TRBJ1-6 TRBV27 TGTGCCAGCAGTCCGACAGGGTCGAATTCACCCCTCCACTTT CASSPTGSNSPLHF
NA 14 NA TRBJ2-1 TRBV2 TGTGCCAGCAGTGAGGGCTTTGAGAACAATGAGCAGTTCTTC CASSEGFENNEQFF
NA 17 TRBD1 TRBJ1-2 TRBV10-3 TGTGCCATCAGTGACCCGAAGGGACAGGGTGAGGCGTTAAGCTACACCTTC CAISDPKGQGEALSYTF
NA 18 NA TRBJ2-5 TRBV21-1 TGTGCCAGCAGCAAACGGGGACTAGCAGTTAAGTACCAAGAGACCCAGTACTTC CASSKRGLAVKYQETQYF
NA 19 NA TRBJ2-6 TRBV21-1 TGTGCCAGCAGCTTACTACCGGGACAGTTCTACTCTGGGGCCAACGTCCTGACTTTC CASSLLPGQFYSGANVLTF
NA 13 NA TRBJ1-4 TRBV27 TGTGCCAGCAGTATGTGGACGGACGGGTCACTGTTTTTT CASSMWTDGSLFF
NA 15 NA TRBJ1-4 TRBV19 TGTGCCAGTAGTTCCGGACAGTGGGCTAATGAAAAACTGTTTTTT CASSSGQWANEKLFF
few 16 TRBD2 TRBJ2-2 TRBV7-9 TGTGCCAGCAACCCGGAGAGCGGGGCATCCACCGGGGAGCTGTTTTTT CASNPESGASTGELFF
NA 15 NA TRBJ1-1 TRBV28 TGTGCCAGCAGTTACAAACAGGTGGGGTACACTGAAGCTTTCTTT CASSYKQVGYTEAFF
NA 14 NA TRBJ2-1 TRBV5-6 TGTGCCAGCAGCTGGCCTAGGGGGGCGGGAGTCCTGTTCTTC CASSWPRGAGVLFF
few 14 NA TRBJ1-1 TRBV28 TGTGCCAGCATCGTCAGCCAGGGGATCCCTGAAGCTTTCTTT CASIVSQGIPEAFF
NA 14 NA TRBJ1-1 TRBV7-8 TGTGCCAGCAGCTTAGCGGTTGGGGGAACTGAAGCTTTCTTT CASSLAVGGTEAFF
NA 15 TRBD1 TRBJ2-7 TRBV2 TGTGCCAGCAGAACTGGGACAGGGGGCCTATCCGAGCAGTACTTC CASRTGTGGLSEQYF
NA 14 TRBD1 TRBJ1-4 TRBV5-6 TGTGCCAGCAGCACTGGACAGGGTAGAGAAAAACTGTTTTTT CASSTGQGREKLFF
once 14 NA TRBJ2-7 TRBV5-6 TGTGCCAGCAGCTTGGAGCCAGGGCCCGACGAGCAGTACTTC CASSLEPGPDEQYF